This TCR beta chain originates from a study of cytotoxic CD8 clonotypes in ibrutinib-treated CLL. Across the whole study: IGHV unmutated under 18; relapsed/refractory 11; treatment-naive around 14.

Concerning this clone itself: Its antigen is still unknown.

This table comes from immunoSEQ multiplex PCR, and its TCRdb copy is limited to in-frame clones, with some not included. The table includes 300,000 to 350,000 clones, 80% detected once. The ends were cut back, 1 base at V and 6 bases at J, with 15 bases in the middle. The germline gives CDR1 SEHNR, CDR2 FQNEAQ (reference sequence). The CDR3 runs 15 residues. Whole-study findings and limits: The public clonotypes identified were infrequent and showed contraction or stability on treatment. The study found clonality rose at ibrutinib response, then fell toward baseline at progression.

The sequence came from a human donor with chronic lymphocytic leukemia. Sequencing was performed on PBMCs, taken before ibrutinib treatment. V is TRBV7-9 and J is TRBJ1-1, with D possibly being TRBD1 (6 bases). The CDR3, as DNA: TGTGCCAGCAGCTTAGGATTCGGGGGCACCGCTGAAGCTTTCTTT. This translates into CASSLGFGGTAEAFF.